This passage covers 19 T cell receptor beta chains from one sample sequenced in a study of blood T cell repertoires in COVID-19 (dated by TCRdb to 2020 to 2021). Libraries came from the immunoSEQ multiplex PCR assay. This is the immuneACCESS table as TCRdb keeps it, with only in-frame sequences that have V and J called. A part of the clones is gone; compared with another copy, unresolved V genes explain less than half, and the rest is unexplained. Here the sample has about 260,000 clones; roughly 86% occur a single time. The top ten clones comprise around 9% of the sample. What was sequenced was peripheral blood. The receptor set was obtained from a man aged 40-49 years with active or convalescent COVID-19.

This chain links TRBV24-1 with TRBJ2-1; D is possibly TRBD1 (5 bases). CDR3 length: 16 amino acids. V lost 9 bases, J lost 4 bases, and 21 bases lay in between. Germline CDR1 is KGHDR and CDR2 is SFDVKD. CDR3 loop: CATAPRANSGYNEQFF. The CDR3 DNA reads as TGTGCCACCGCCCCCAGGGCTAATTCGGGTTACAATGAGCAGTTCTTC.

This chain uses TRBV6-5 with TRBJ2-1; 9 bases are a match to TRBD2. Unmatched junction bases numbered 9, after V lost 6 bases and J lost 6 bases. This CDR3 spans 15 amino acids. Germline assignment: CDR1 MNHEY and CDR2 SVGAGI. The CDR3: CASSPRAGGRNEQFF. The CDR3 nucleotides read TGTGCCAGCAGCCCCCGGGCGGGAGGGCGCAATGAGCAGTTCTTC.

The chain employs TRBV3-1 (or the pseudogene TRBV3-2) and TRBJ2-1, with D tentatively TRBD1 (6 bases). This CDR3 is 15 amino acids long. Germline loops: CDR1 LGHDT, CDR2 YNNKEL (reference sequence). The germline V and J ends were trimmed by 4 bases and 7 bases, with 17 bases remaining between them. In DNA form, the CDR3 reads TGTGCCAGCAGCCCACCACAGGGTTTTGGGAATGAGCAGTTCTTC. Residues: CASSPPQGFGNEQFF.

The V call is TRBV5-6, the J call TRBJ1-3; no clear D. Trimming stripped 3 bases from V and 8 bases from J, with 6 bases between. The CDR3 runs 11 residues. Germline-derived CDR1 and CDR2 are SGHDT and YYEEEE. CDR3 loop: CASSSSDTIYF. CDR3 coding DNA: TGTGCCAGCAGCTCTTCGGACACCATATATTTT. Full variable domain (missing parts from reference TRBV5-6 and TRBJ1-3): DAGVTQSPTHLIKTRGQQVTLRCSPKSGHDTVSWYQQALGQGPQFIFQYYEEEERQRGNFPDRFSGHQFPNYSSELNVNALLLGDSALYLCASSSSDTIYFGEGSWLTVV.

The CDR3 nucleotides are TGTGCCTGGAGTAAGGGAGGGGCGGCCTGGTCTGGGGCCAACGTCCTGACTTTC. Translated, it gives CAWSKGGAAWSGANVLTF. V and J are TRBV30 and TRBJ2-6; 7 bases are shared with TRBD2. Losses at the gene ends were 2 bases for V and 1 base for J; bases not matched to a gene: 11. Looked up from germline, CDR1 is GTSNPN and CDR2 is SVGIG (reference sequence). This CDR3 contains 18 residues.

V is TRBV12-5 and J is TRBJ2-1, with 14 bases that match TRBD2. Germline V gene sequence: CDR1 LGHNT, CDR2 FRNRAP. The CDR3 spans 18 residues. J gave up 5 bases and V 2 bases, and 8 bases lay outside the gene matches. The CDR3 DNA reads as TGTGCTAGTGGTTTGACGGGACTAGCGGGAGTCGGGGACAATGAGCAGTTCTTC. Amino acid sequence: CASGLTGLAGVGDNEQFF.

V is TRBV29-1 and J is TRBJ2-5; TRBD2 is a possible D gene (5 bases). From germline, CDR1 is SQVTM and CDR2 ANQGSEA. This CDR3 is built from 13 residues. Deletions cut 0 bases from V and 7 bases from J, with 12 bases between. The CDR3 coding sequence is TGCAGCGTTGAAGAAGGAGGCCGGGGGACCCAGTACTTC. Translated: CSVEEGGRGTQYF.

This chain joins TRBV10-2 and TRBJ1-2; the match to TRBD1 covers 12 bases. The ends lost 8 bases at V and 8 bases at J; junction bases unmatched: 6. CDR1 is WSHSY, CDR2 SAAADI, per germline. CDR3 length equals 13 residues. CDR3 sequence: CASRDRGLGGYTF. CDR3 in DNA: TGCGCCAGCCGGGACAGGGGGCTTGGGGGCTACACCTTC.

This chain uses TRBV18 with TRBJ1-3; 9 bases align to TRBD1. V lost 6 bases to trimming and J lost 0 bases; unmatched junction nucleotides: 6. CDR1 and CDR2 from the germline V gene are KGHSH and LQKENI. The CDR3 is 16 amino acids. CDR3 nucleotides: TGTGCCAGCTCCCGGGACAGGGCAAACTCTGGAAACACCATATATTTT. Its translation: CASSRDRANSGNTIYF.

This clone has only one observation. V usage is TRBV18 and J usage is TRBJ1-5; weak D call: TRBD1 (6 bases). V was cut by 3 bases and J by 7 bases, with 16 bases left in between. CDR3 length: 15 residues. Per germline, CDR1 KGHSH and CDR2 LQKENI. The CDR3: CASSPGQGMPQPQHF. For the CDR3, the DNA is TGTGCCAGCTCACCGGGGCAGGGGATGCCCCAGCCCCAGCATTTT.

The CDR3 nucleotides are TGTGCCAGCAGAGCCTTGATACCCCTCCACTTT. Its protein is CASRALIPLHF. This chain connects TRBV6-5 to TRBJ1-6, with D hard to call. Germline CDR1 and CDR2: MNHEY and SVGAGI. This CDR3 contains 11 residues. V was trimmed by 6 bases and J by 12 bases, leaving 9 bases between them.

J is TRBJ2-7 and V is TRBV7-2; D perhaps matches TRBD1 (6 bases). V lost 2 bases and J lost 3, with 17 bases in between. The length of the CDR3 is 16 residues. Germline CDR1 is SGHTA and CDR2 is FQGNSA. CDR3 loop: CASSLIQGTSFYEQYF. As DNA, the CDR3 is TGTGCCAGCAGCTTAATCCAGGGGACCTCTTTCTACGAGCAGTACTTC.

The J gene is TRBJ2-7, the V gene TRBV25-1; 8 bases are shared with TRBD1. The CDR3 extends over 15 amino acids. With V trimmed by 3 bases and J by 3 bases, 7 bases remained unmatched. From germline, CDR1 is MGHDK and CDR2 SYGVNS. Written as DNA, the CDR3 is TGTGCCAGCAGTGATAGCAGGGGGCTTCTCTACGAGCAGTACTTC. This sequence encodes CASSDSRGLLYEQYF.

This clone was counted a single time. The rearrangement uses TRBV9 and TRBJ2-7, with 7 bases lining up with TRBD2. CDR3 length: 15 amino acids. Trimming cost V 2 bases and J 7 bases; bases outside gene matches: 12. In germline, CDR1 is SGDLS, CDR2 YYNGEE. The CDR3 region has the DNA TGTGCCAGCAGCGTCGGAAGCAGGACTAGGGTAGAGCAGTACTTC. Its protein is CASSVGSRTRVEQYF.

The chain combines TRBV3-1 (or the pseudogene TRBV3-2) with TRBJ1-2; 12 bases are a match to TRBD1. Looked up from germline, CDR1 is LGHDT and CDR2 is YNNKEL (reference sequence). V lost 2 bases to trimming and J lost 8 bases; unmatched junction nucleotides: 12. This CDR3 region has 17 residues. The CDR3 nucleotides read TGTGCCAGCAGCCAAAGGGGACAGGGGGCCTTCTCCAGCGGCTACACCTTC. It encodes CASSQRGQGAFSSGYTF.

The chain employs TRBV12-3 or TRBV12-4 and TRBJ1-2, with 7 bases that match TRBD1. V dropped 6 bases and J dropped 9; count of bases not matched to a gene: 7. The CDR3 covers 12 residues. The CDR3 DNA is TGTGCCAGCAGCTGGACAGGCGGGAGCTACACCTTC. Amino acid sequence: CASSWTGGSYTF.

The chain uses TRBV25-1 and TRBJ2-2; the match to TRBD1 covers 8 bases. Germline V gene data show CDR1 as MGHDK and CDR2 as SYGVNS. The CDR3 runs to 16 residues. V gave up 2 bases and J gave up 2 bases; unmatched junction bases: 4. The CDR3 spells CASSEAGTGNTGELFF. The CDR3 bases are TGTGCCAGCAGTGAAGCCGGGACAGGTAACACCGGGGAGCTGTTTTTT.

The chain uses TRBV6-5 and TRBJ2-7; 11 bases agree with TRBD2. The CDR3 has 13 amino acids. V shed 7 bases and J 4 bases; nucleotides not matched to a gene: 3. Germline V gene lookup returns CDR1 MNHEY and CDR2 SVGAGI. CDR3: CASISGRAYEQYF. The CDR3, as DNA: TGTGCCAGCATTAGCGGGAGGGCTTACGAGCAGTACTTC.

This clone was seen a handful of times. The chain employs TRBV12-3 or TRBV12-4 and TRBJ2-3; TRBD1 is a possible D gene (5 bases). The CDR3 sequence is 13 residues long. The V gene lost 7 bases and the J gene lost 4 bases, with 12 bases spanning the gap. CDR3 nucleotide sequence: TGTGCCAGCACCCTAGACAGTTCAGATACGCAGTATTTT. Its protein is CASTLDSSDTQYF.